This T cell receptor beta chain appears in the sequencing data of a study of regulatory T cells. This clone was detected once. Its antigen is unknown. Study conclusions and caveats: Patient CD8+ T cells trended toward lower Shannon entropy than controls. Skewed V and J usage and few unique V-J pairs marked patient repertoires, most in Tregs.

Amplification used 52 TRBV primers and 13 TRBJ primers. Sequencing used immunoSEQ multiplex PCR; TCRdb keeps in-frame clones, though not all of them. The repertoire holds about 20,000 clones, 93% seen once, with 3.5% to 4% in the top ten. Patients aged 2 to 39 years had fewer naive T cells. CDR1 ENHRY and CDR2 SYGVKD come from the germline V gene. V was trimmed by 3 bases and J by 7 bases, leaving 10 bases between them. The CDR3 sequence is 13 residues long. The sequence derives from a child under 10 years old with CD3G deficiency. Sequencing used CD8+ T cells sorted from blood. The chain employs TRBV10-3 and TRBJ2-1; D is uncertain. CDR3 in amino acids: CAISDLPGNEQFF. The CDR3 region has the DNA TGTGCCATCAGTGATCTCCCGGGTAATGAGCAGTTCTTC.